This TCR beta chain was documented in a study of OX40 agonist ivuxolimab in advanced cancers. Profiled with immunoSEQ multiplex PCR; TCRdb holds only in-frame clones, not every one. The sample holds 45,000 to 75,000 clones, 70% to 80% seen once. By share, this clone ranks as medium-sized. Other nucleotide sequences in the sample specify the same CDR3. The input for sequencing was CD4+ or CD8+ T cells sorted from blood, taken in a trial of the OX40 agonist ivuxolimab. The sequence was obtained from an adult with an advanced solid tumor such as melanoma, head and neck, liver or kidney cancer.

In DNA form, the CDR3 reads TGCGCCAGCAGCTCGACTAGCGGGGAGGGGGAGACCCAGTACTTC. It codes for CASSSTSGEGETQYF. This chain links TRBV5-1 with TRBJ2-5, with 11 bases identical to TRBD2. The ends lost 3 bases at V and 5 bases at J; junction bases unmatched: 6. CDR3 length: 15 residues. CDR1 is SGHRS and CDR2 is YFSETQ in the germline V gene.